This T cell receptor beta chain was found in a study of T cells expressing NK-cell markers. CDR1 is SQVTM, CDR2 ANQGSEA, per germline. The CDR3 loop spans 17 amino acids. With the 5' RACE reads reprocessed, TCRdb shows one record per CDR3 protein and no DNA. Here the sample table reports almost 450,000 distinct CDR3 sequences. Study results and limitations: The study left the HCMV specificity of expanded NKG2C+ T cell clones unresolved.

Worth noting for this clonotype: Its specificity is unknown.

The sequencing input was blood T cells: a sorted CD56 or NKG2C T cell subset, CD4+ or CD8+ T cells, or bulk PBMC T cells (not recorded which). The chain employs TRBV29-1 and TRBJ2-1; TCRdb outputs TRBD1, but without DNA this stays unchecked. The clonotype originates from a woman between 18 and 69 years old in good health. The chain's CDR3 is CSVEGQGVAHVYNEQFF.